A single sample is the source of the 27 T cell receptor beta chains below, sequenced in a study of tumor-infiltrating lymphocytes in primary liver carcinoma. Germline DNA was extracted alongside blood RNA, which was obtained from unsorted whole blood. Priming with a constant-region primer yielded TCR beta cDNA from roughly 500 ng total RNA. Three nested multiplex PCR rounds, a slightly modified ARM-PCR method, built the TCR beta libraries. A C-beta reverse primer was combined with TRBV1-TRBV30 forward primers in the first two PCR rounds, and each round had roughly 11 cycles. TCRdb used MiXCR to reprocess the multiplex PCR reads, holding one entry per CDR3 protein. The repertoire includes 310,000 or so distinct CDR3 sequences, about three fifths of them detected once, and over 15% sits in the top ten. The sample comprised peripheral blood. These TCRs come from a woman in her twenties or thirties with primary liver carcinoma and hepatitis B virus infection.

This clonotype was counted once. Mismatch with germline at one junction end may stem from a read error. This chain uses TRBV29-1 with TRBJ2-1; no firm D call. Germline values: CDR1 SQVTM, CDR2 ANQGSEA. The CDR3 spans 12 residues. CDR3 in DNA: TGCGGCGTTCCTAGACCGATGGATGAGCAGTTCTTC. This encodes CGVPRPMDEQFF.

As for this clonotype: One end of the junction fails to match germline, which may point to a read error. The chain has TRBV11-2 and TRBJ1-1, with D maybe TRBD1 (5 bases). This CDR3 spans 14 amino acids. CDR1 and CDR2 (germline): SGHAT, FQNNGV. CDR3 nucleotide sequence: TGTGCCAGCAGTCGAGGGGAGTGGAACCCTGAAGCTTTCTTT. It codes for CASSRGEWNPEAFF. Full variable domain (remainder filled in from reference TRBV11-2 and TRBJ1-1): EAGVAQSPRYKIIEKRQSVAFWCNPISGHATLYWYQQILGQGPKLLIQFQNNGVVDDSQLPKDRFSAERLKGVDSTLKIQPAKLEDSAVYLCASSRGEWNPEAFFGQGTRLTVV.

Notes on this clonotype: Germline and junction disagree at one end, which may indicate a read error. The gene calls are TRBV5-4 and TRBJ2-1; D gene ambiguous. The CDR3 extends over 15 amino acids. Germline V lookup: CDR1 SGHNT, CDR2 YYREEE (reference sequence). CDR3 region: CAISFDFYSYNEQFF. The CDR3 nucleotides are TGTGCCATCAGCTTCGACTTTTACTCCTACAATGAGCAGTTCTTC.

This chain uses TRBV10-1 with TRBJ2-3, with 10 bases matching TRBD2. V lost 7 bases to trimming and J lost 5 bases; unmatched junction nucleotides: 3. The CDR3 covers 13 residues. The germline CDR1 and CDR2 sequences are WNHNN and SYGVQD (reference sequence). CDR3 DNA sequence: TGCGCCAGCAAGGGGACTAGCGAAGATACGCAGTATTTT. It encodes CASKGTSEDTQYF.

Remarks on this clonotype: A single base separates this from a much larger clone, so it may be a read error. The genes are TRBV6-2 or TRBV6-3 and TRBJ1-1; D may be TRBD1 (6 bases). Trimming stripped 8 bases from V and 4 bases from J, with 17 bases between. This CDR3 is built from 14 residues. Germline-derived CDR1 and CDR2 are MNHEY and SVGEGT. The CDR3 protein is CASWHPGDGTEAFF. The CDR3 DNA sequence: TGTGCCAGCTGGCACCCAGGGGACGGCACTGAAGCTTTCTTT.

At least ten counts were recorded for this clonotype. This chain links TRBV29-1 with TRBJ2-1; possible D gene TRBD1, 6 bases. The CDR3 runs to 12 residues. Between the trimmed V and J ends, which lost 4 bases and 6 bases, there was a span of 10 bases. CDR1 is SQVTM, CDR2 ANQGSEA, per germline. The CDR3 DNA is TGCAGCGTTGGCCCAGGGGCCAATGAGCAGTTCTTC. Translation gives CSVGPGANEQFF.

This sequence joins TRBV7-9 and TRBJ2-3; 7 bases are a match to TRBD2. This CDR3 spans 16 amino acids. The J segment lost 5 bases and the V segment lost 5 bases, leaving 13 bases of the junction unmatched. Germline V CDR1 and CDR2: SEHNR, FQNEAQ (reference sequence). CDR3 DNA: TGTGCCAGCAGCCCCCAAGAGGCGGGAGTCAGAGATACGCAGTATTTT. Translating gives CASSPQEAGVRDTQYF.

V and J are TRBV6-5 and TRBJ2-7; possibly TRBD1 or TRBD2 for D (5 bases each). This CDR3 has 14 amino acids. Deletions cut 4 bases from V and 2 bases from J, with 12 bases between. CDR1 and CDR2 (germline): MNHEY, SVGAGI. The CDR3: CASSSPGHPYEQYF. The CDR3 region has the DNA TGTGCCAGCAGTTCCCCGGGGCATCCCTACGAGCAGTACTTC.

This clonotype was detected ten times or more. The chain has TRBV12-3 or TRBV12-4 and TRBJ1-1; 10 bases are shared with TRBD1. This CDR3 is 17 amino acids long. The trim removed 6 bases at V and 4 bases at J, leaving 14 bases unmatched. CDR3 DNA: TGTGCCAGCAGCCCAGTCCCGGGACAGGGGACGGGCACTGAAGCTTTCTTT. It codes for CASSPVPGQGTGTEAFF.

The sample holds many counts of this clonotype. The CDR3 coding sequence is TGTGCCAGCAGCCTACCCGGGACTAGCGGGAGCCCTTACAATGAGCAGTTCTTC. Translated: CASSLPGTSGSPYNEQFF. This sequence joins TRBV6-2 or TRBV6-3 and TRBJ2-1, with TRBD2 matching over 14 bases. Germline trimming cut 6 bases from V and 4 bases from J; bases unmatched to any gene: 11. Looked up from germline, CDR1 is MNHEY and CDR2 is SVGEGT. The CDR3 runs 18 residues.

A few counts support this clonotype. The chain has TRBV6-5 and TRBJ2-1; perhaps TRBD2 as D (5 bases). Germline V gene sequence: CDR1 MNHEY, CDR2 SVGAGI. The CDR3 spans 14 residues. Trimming removed 0 bases at V and 5 bases at J, with 8 bases between. This CDR3 reads CASSYSRADNEQFF. The DNA for the CDR3 is TGTGCCAGCAGTTACTCGAGGGCAGACAATGAGCAGTTCTTC.

J is TRBJ1-1 and V is TRBV6-5, with D maybe TRBD1 (5 bases). Germline V lookup: CDR1 MNHEY, CDR2 SVGAGI. The CDR3 is 15 residues long. The germline V and J ends were trimmed by 2 bases and 4 bases, with 14 bases remaining between them. CDR3 nucleotide sequence: TGTGCCAGCAGTTACGGGGCGGGGGTTGGCACTGAAGCTTTCTTT. Protein sequence: CASSYGAGVGTEAFF.

There are many counts of this clonotype. This chain's CDR3 is CASSRGAQSHEQYF. CDR3 coding DNA: TGTGCCAGCAGCCGAGGGGCCCAGTCCCACGAGCAGTACTTC. The gene calls are TRBV11-3 and TRBJ2-7; D possibly matches TRBD1 or TRBD2 (5 bases each). V lost 5 bases and J 5 bases, leaving 16 bases between the germline ends. There are 14 residues in the CDR3. Germline assignment: CDR1 SGHNT and CDR2 YENEEA.

As concerns this clonotype: Given the absence of the conserved phenylalanine or tryptophan at the CDR3 end, a read error is likely. Because the CDR3's place on the DNA is in doubt, the DNA is left out and the CDR3 is given as listed by TCRdb. This chain links TRBV11-2 with TRBJ2-5. Germline V gene data show CDR1 as SGHAT and CDR2 as FQNNGV. 13 amino acids form the CDR3, both terminal residues included. The CDR3 reads CASSGSFQETQSS.

This chain joins TRBV11-2 and TRBJ2-1; D is ambiguous. In germline, CDR1 is SGHAT, CDR2 FQNNGV. The CDR3 is 12 residues long. The DNA of the CDR3 is TGTGTCATCAGCTTCAGCCGCAATGAGCAGTTCTTC. It specifies CVISFSRNEQFF.

As concerns this clonotype: A read error may produce the germline difference seen at one junction end. The chain combines TRBV4-3 with TRBJ2-5; D gene uncertain. Germline V lookup: CDR1 LGHNA, CDR2 YSLEER. The CDR3 contains 14 residues. The CDR3 is CDSSREGSGETQYF. The CDR3 DNA sequence: TGCGACAGCAGCCGAGAAGGCAGTGGGGAGACCCAGTACTTC.

The chain links TRBV29-1 to TRBJ1-2, with D unclear. CDR3 size: 13 residues. The germline V and J ends were trimmed by 4 bases and 3 bases, with 12 bases remaining between them. Germline values: CDR1 SQVTM, CDR2 ANQGSEA. DNA of the CDR3: TGCAGCGTTGCCACGGACGGATACTATGGCTACACCTTC. Protein: CSVATDGYYGYTF. The complete variable domain, with remaining parts taken from reference TRBV29-1 and TRBJ1-2, reads SAVISQKPSRDICQRGTSLTIQCQVDSQVTMMFWYRQQPGQSLTLIATANQGSEATYESGFVIDKFPISRPNLTFSTLTVSNMSPEDSSIYLCSVATDGYYGYTFGSGTRLTVV.

Concerning this clonotype itself: Given a much more abundant clone one base away, this may be a read error. The chain has TRBV7-8 and TRBJ1-2; D is uncertain. The V end lost 1 base, the J end lost 5 bases, and 8 bases lay between the germline ends. This CDR3 contains 13 residues. Germline V CDR1 and CDR2: SGHVS, FQNEAQ. Here the CDR3 DNA reads TGTGCCAGCAGCTTAGACTGTGATTATGGCTACACCTTC. Amino acid sequence: CASSLDCDYGYTF.

A few counts support this clonotype. An end of the junction does not agree with germline; a read error may underlie this. V usage is TRBV4-2 and J usage is TRBJ2-2; 7 bases fit TRBD1. Germline V CDR1 and CDR2: LGHNA, YNFKEQ. The CDR3 is 13 amino acids. The CDR3 loop is CDSKRTGAGELFF. The CDR3 bases are TGTGACAGCAAAAGGACAGGAGCCGGGGAGCTGTTTTTT.

Turning to this clonotype: A much larger clone sits a single nucleotide away, making a read error possible. The chain's CDR3 is CATIGGNSPLHF. Here the CDR3 DNA reads TGTGCCACCATAGGTGGCAACTCACCCCTCCACTTT. This chain connects TRBV6-6 to TRBJ1-6; no clear D. Germline CDR1 MNHNY, CDR2 SVGAGI (reference sequence). The CDR3 extends over 12 amino acids. The V end lost 10 bases, the J end lost 10 bases, and 14 bases lay between the germline ends.

Comments on this clonotype: This may be a read error, as it is one base from a much larger clone. V is TRBV12-3 or TRBV12-4 and J is TRBJ1-5, with unresolved D. Trimming took off 6 bases at V and 5 bases at J, with 11 bases between the two ends. CDR3 length equals 13 residues. CDR3 protein: CASSPITDQPQHF. For the CDR3, the DNA is TGTGCCAGCAGCCCAATAACGGATCAGCCCCAGCATTTT.

Of note for this clonotype: Because it lacks the conserved phenylalanine or tryptophan at the end, this CDR3 is likely a read error. The chain employs TRBV4-1 and TRBJ2-7; 14 nucleotides match TRBD2. The CDR3 spans 18 residues. The J segment lost 1 base and the V segment lost 4 bases, leaving 9 bases of the junction unmatched. Germline V gives CDR1 MGHRA, CDR2 YSYEKL. Here the CDR3 DNA reads TGCGCCAGCAGCCCCCAGGGACTAGCGGGAGTGCATTCCTACGAGCAGTACTAC. This codes for CASSPQGLAGVHSYEQYY.

Concerning this clonotype itself: A much larger clone lies a single base off, so this may be a read error. J is TRBJ2-3 and V is TRBV5-4; TRBD1 agrees at 10 bases. Germline loops: CDR1 SGHNT, CDR2 YYREEE (reference sequence). CDR3 length equals 15 residues. The CDR3 reads CASSLAGQGTDAQYF. CDR3 nucleotide sequence: TGTGCCAGCAGCTTGGCGGGACAGGGGACAGATGCGCAGTATTTT.

This clonotype was recorded only once. A much larger clone lies one base from this, so it may be a read error. The rearrangement joins TRBV12-3 or TRBV12-4 to TRBJ2-5; no clear D gene. The CDR3 runs 13 residues. CDR3 bases: TGTGCCTGCAGTTTAGGGATTTTGGAGACCCAGTACTTC. Its translation: CACSLGILETQYF.

In this sample, this clonotype turned up a few times. The chain has TRBV12-5 and TRBJ2-7; D is ambiguous. The V gene lost 1 base and the J gene lost 0 bases, with 7 bases spanning the gap. Germline V CDR1 and CDR2: LGHNT, FRNRAP. This CDR3 region has 14 residues. CDR3 amino acids: CASGLGRNSYEQYF. CDR3 bases: TGTGCTAGTGGTTTGGGACGCAACTCCTACGAGCAGTACTTC.

V gene TRBV6-5 combines with J gene TRBJ2-2; D remains unclear. The CDR3 totals 13 residues. V was cut by 4 bases and J by 9 bases, with 12 bases left in between. Germline CDR1 and CDR2: MNHEY and SVGAGI. The CDR3 loop is CASSSRLNRELFF. The DNA of the CDR3 is TGTGCCAGCAGTTCCCGCCTAAATAGGGAGCTGTTTTTT.

This rearrangement joins TRBV4-2 to TRBJ2-7, with D possibly called TRBD1 or TRBD2 (5 bases each). V was trimmed by 0 bases and J by 0 bases, leaving 9 bases between them. CDR3 length: 15 amino acids. Germline CDR1 reads LGHNA; CDR2 reads YNFKEQ. The CDR3 nucleotides read TGTGCCAGCAGCCAAGATTGGGGGAGCTCCTACGAGCAGTACTTC. This sequence encodes CASSQDWGSSYEQYF.